These 21 T cell receptor beta chains came from one sample sequenced in a study of shared clonotypes between healthy human individuals. Only in-frame clones appear in the TCRdb table, and some are missing; sequencing was by immunoSEQ multiplex PCR. The table records approximately 2,300,000 clones, about 90% of them present only once. The sequencing sample was made of naive CD4+ T cells from PBMCs. The subset is: CD45RA+ positively selected. Receptor source: a man aged 18 to 29 in good health. Some clones in this sample may be carry-over from other donors' samples.

The chain recombines TRBV28 with TRBJ2-7, with unresolved D. Per germline, CDR1 MDHEN and CDR2 SYDVKM. CDR3 length: 12 amino acids. V gave up 2 bases and J gave up 4 bases, with 6 bases separating them. CDR3 sequence: CASSLVRYEQYF. DNA of the CDR3: TGTGCCAGCAGTTTAGTTAGATACGAGCAGTACTTC.

The rearrangement joins TRBV18 to TRBJ2-2; D gene unclear. V shed 3 bases and J shed 3 bases, with 11 bases lying between them. Germline loops: CDR1 KGHSH, CDR2 LQKENI. This CDR3 has 15 amino acids. CDR3 in amino acids: CASSPQARDTGELFF. CDR3 nucleotide sequence: TGTGCCAGCTCACCCCAAGCCAGAGACACCGGGGAGCTGTTTTTT.

The chain couples TRBV5-1 to TRBJ1-1; 7 nucleotides line up with TRBD1. Germline V lookup: CDR1 SGHRS, CDR2 YFSETQ. The CDR3 contains 13 residues. V trimming: 0 bases; J trimming: 9 bases; junction bases outside the gene matches: 5. The CDR3 reads CASSLDGGQKAFF. The CDR3 nucleotides read TGCGCCAGCAGCTTGGACGGGGGACAGAAAGCTTTCTTT.

The V and J genes are TRBV6-5 and TRBJ2-7, with D maybe TRBD1 (5 bases). The germline V gene encodes CDR1 MNHEY and CDR2 SVGAGI. V lost 3 bases and J lost 2, with 8 bases in between. CDR3 length: 13 amino acids. The CDR3 sequence is CASSYSDTYEQYF. Written as DNA, the CDR3 is TGTGCCAGCAGTTATTCGGACACCTACGAGCAGTACTTC.

In nucleotides, the CDR3 is TGCGCCAGCAGACTGGACAGGGTAGGTGGCTACACCTTC. Translation: CASRLDRVGGYTF. This chain connects TRBV5-1 to TRBJ1-2; 8 nucleotides agree with TRBD1. V trimming: 5 bases; J trimming: 7 bases; junction bases outside the gene matches: 7. Germline V lookup: CDR1 SGHRS, CDR2 YFSETQ. This CDR3 contains 13 residues.

In the case of this clone: This sample includes further DNA sequences coding for the same CDR3. V and J are TRBV6-5 and TRBJ2-6, with no clear D. The CDR3 length is 13 residues. Trimming cost V 6 bases and J 1 base, with 4 bases left between them. CDR1 and CDR2 from the germline V gene are MNHEY and SVGAGI. The DNA of the CDR3 is TGTGCCAGCAGACCTTCTGGGGCCAACGTCCTGACTTTC. Amino acids: CASRPSGANVLTF.

Only a few counts were recorded for this clone. Different DNA sequences within this sample yield the same CDR3. The chain carries TRBV28 and TRBJ1-5; the match to TRBD1 covers 8 bases. The CDR3 sequence is 14 residues long. The trim removed 5 bases at V and 5 bases at J, leaving 5 bases unmatched. From germline, CDR1 is MDHEN and CDR2 SYDVKM. The CDR3 DNA sequence: TGTGCCAGCAGTCCCGACAGGGGATATCAGCCCCAGCATTTT. Its protein product is CASSPDRGYQPQHF.

This chain links TRBV9 with TRBJ1-1; D gene uncertain. V lost 5 bases, J lost 7 bases, and 12 bases lay in between. The germline V gene has CDR1 SGDLS and CDR2 YYNGEE. The CDR3 is made up of 12 amino acids. CDR3 in amino acids: CASSGDGYEAFF. In DNA, the CDR3 is TGTGCCAGCAGTGGCGACGGCTATGAAGCTTTCTTT. Full variable domain (missing parts from reference TRBV9 and TRBJ1-1): DSGVTQTPKHLITATGQRVTLRCSPRSGDLSVYWYQQSLDQGLQFLIQYYNGEERAKGNILERFSAQQFPDLHSELNLSSLELGDSALYFCASSGDGYEAFFGQGTRLTVV.

The J gene is TRBJ2-7, the V gene TRBV7-9, with 8 positions matching TRBD1. Germline CDR1 is SEHNR and CDR2 is FQNEAQ (reference sequence). Trimming cost V 5 bases and J 0 bases; bases outside gene matches: 9. The CDR3 runs to 16 residues. CDR3 coding DNA: TGTGCCAGCAGCCCCGGGCGGACAGGGACCTCCTACGAGCAGTACTTC. This sequence encodes CASSPGRTGTSYEQYF.

The CDR3 loop reads CASSVTGAEPYEQYF. The DNA for the CDR3 is TGTGCCAGCAGCGTGACCGGGGCCGAGCCCTACGAGCAGTACTTC. The chain uses TRBV7-2 and TRBJ2-7; D tentatively fits TRBD1 or TRBD2 (5 bases each). The CDR3 has 15 amino acids. Germline V CDR1 and CDR2: SGHTA, FQGNSA. Trimming took 5 bases from V and 2 from J, leaving 16 bases between them.

CDR3 region: CASSPRTGAEAFF. The CDR3 DNA reads as TGTGCCAGCTCTCCAAGGACCGGCGCTGAAGCTTTCTTT. V and J are TRBV18 and TRBJ1-1, with unresolved D. The CDR3 runs 13 residues. The germline V gene has CDR1 KGHSH and CDR2 LQKENI. Trimming pared 6 bases from V and 6 bases from J, leaving 14 bases between.

This chain joins TRBV9 and TRBJ2-7; tentatively, D is TRBD2 (7 bases). The CDR3 spans 16 residues. The germline V and J ends were trimmed by 4 bases and 8 bases, with 25 bases remaining between them. CDR1 and CDR2 from the germline V gene are SGDLS and YYNGEE. In DNA, the CDR3 is TGTGCCAGCAGCCCAAAGGGGGGGACTCAAAGCTCAAAGCAGTACTTC. It encodes CASSPKGGTQSSKQYF.

The chain employs TRBV19 and TRBJ1-2; D unclear. The CDR3 is 13 residues long. Germline V gene data show CDR1 as LNHDA and CDR2 as SQIVND (reference sequence). V dropped 5 bases and J dropped 3 bases, with 10 bases sitting between them. The CDR3 spells CASSPGFYYGYTF. The CDR3 DNA follows: TGTGCCAGTAGTCCAGGATTTTACTATGGCTACACCTTC.

The V call is TRBV6-1, the J call TRBJ2-6, with a weak D call TRBD2 (6 bases). Germline CDR1 reads MNHNS; CDR2 reads SASEGT. This CDR3 region has 16 residues. The V end was cut by 4 bases, the J end by 0 bases, with 10 bases between. As DNA, the CDR3 is TGTGCCAGCAGTGCCTTCGGGGGCTCTGGGGCCAACGTCCTGACTTTC. It yields the protein CASSAFGGSGANVLTF.

The chain is built from TRBV5-1 and TRBJ2-7; 15 bases agree with TRBD2. After removal of 3 bases from V and 7 bases from J, the junction contained 5 bases not matched to a gene. Germline V lookup: CDR1 SGHRS, CDR2 YFSETQ. The CDR3 runs 15 residues. In DNA form, the CDR3 reads TGCGCCAGCAGCTCCCGGACTAGCGGGGGGGAGGAGCAGTACTTC. Its protein is CASSSRTSGGEEQYF.

This clone came up a few times. The chain links TRBV5-1 to TRBJ1-1; 7 bases align to TRBD1. The J segment lost 4 bases and the V segment lost 2 bases, leaving 5 bases of the junction unmatched. Germline V gene sequence: CDR1 SGHRS, CDR2 YFSETQ. CDR3 size: 14 residues. Here the CDR3 reads CASSFTGDGTEAFF. The DNA of the CDR3 is TGCGCCAGCAGCTTTACAGGGGATGGCACTGAAGCTTTCTTT.

The chain couples TRBV10-3 to TRBJ2-1; 8 bases are a match to TRBD2. V was clipped by 2 bases and J by 0 bases; unmatched bases: 6. This CDR3 has 17 amino acids. The germline CDR1 and CDR2 sequences are ENHRY and SYGVKD. The CDR3: CAISEKGLASSYNEQFF. CDR3 sequence (DNA): TGTGCCATCAGTGAGAAAGGACTAGCCAGCTCCTACAATGAGCAGTTCTTC.

J is TRBJ1-2 and V is TRBV10-3, with D possibly being TRBD1 (5 bases). V was clipped by 4 bases and J by 3 bases, with 9 bases between them. The CDR3 consists of 13 residues. The germline V gene has CDR1 ENHRY and CDR2 SYGVKD. The CDR3 spells CAISGGEDYGYTF. DNA of the CDR3: TGTGCCATCAGTGGGGGCGAAGACTATGGCTACACCTTC.

The gene calls are TRBV6-1 and TRBJ2-1; maybe TRBD1 (6 bases). The germline V and J ends were trimmed by 6 bases and 8 bases, with 17 bases remaining between them. Germline values: CDR1 MNHNS, CDR2 SASEGT. The CDR3 loop spans 14 amino acids. The CDR3 sequence is CASRAHRDRDEQFF. The DNA of the CDR3 is TGTGCCAGCAGGGCCCACAGGGACCGGGATGAGCAGTTCTTC.

The chain carries TRBV4-3 and TRBJ1-2; 9 bases match TRBD1. Trimming at V came to 2 bases and at J to 2 bases, leaving 3 bases not matched to a gene. The CDR3 totals 15 residues. The germline V gene has CDR1 LGHNA and CDR2 YSLEER. Here the CDR3 reads CASSQRGTGNYGYTF. The DNA of the CDR3 is TGCGCCAGCAGCCAAAGAGGGACAGGGAACTATGGCTACACCTTC.

The chain is built from TRBV9 and TRBJ2-1, with D unclear. The CDR3 is made up of 16 amino acids. Germline loops: CDR1 SGDLS, CDR2 YYNGEE. With 0 bases removed from V and 6 bases from J, the gap between germline ends came to 16 bases. The CDR3 coding sequence is TGTGCCAGCAGCGTAGGGTGGGGTGTGAAAGGCAATGAGCAGTTCTTC. It specifies CASSVGWGVKGNEQFF.